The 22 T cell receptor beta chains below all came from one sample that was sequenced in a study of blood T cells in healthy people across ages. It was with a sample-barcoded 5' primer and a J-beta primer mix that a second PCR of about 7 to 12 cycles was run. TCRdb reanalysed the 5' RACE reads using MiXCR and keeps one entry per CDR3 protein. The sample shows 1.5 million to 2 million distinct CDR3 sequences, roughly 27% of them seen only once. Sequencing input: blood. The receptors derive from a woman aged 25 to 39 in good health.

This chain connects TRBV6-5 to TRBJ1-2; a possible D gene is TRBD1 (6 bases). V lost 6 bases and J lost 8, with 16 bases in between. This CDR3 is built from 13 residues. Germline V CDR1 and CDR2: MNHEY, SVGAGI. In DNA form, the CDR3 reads TGTGCCAGCAGCCCTACAGGGAGAGAAGGCTACACCTTC. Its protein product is CASSPTGREGYTF.

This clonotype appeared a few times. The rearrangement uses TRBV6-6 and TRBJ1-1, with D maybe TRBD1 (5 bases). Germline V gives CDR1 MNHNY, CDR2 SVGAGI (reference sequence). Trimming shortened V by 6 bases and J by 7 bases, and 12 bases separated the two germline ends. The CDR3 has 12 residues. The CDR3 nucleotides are TGTGCCAGCAGCCTACCGGGGGTTGAAGCTTTCTTT. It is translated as CASSLPGVEAFF.

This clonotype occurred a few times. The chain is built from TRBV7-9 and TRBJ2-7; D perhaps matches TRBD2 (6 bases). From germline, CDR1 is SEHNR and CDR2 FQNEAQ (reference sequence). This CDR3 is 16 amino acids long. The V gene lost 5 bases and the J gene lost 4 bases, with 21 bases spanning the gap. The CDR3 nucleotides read TGTGCCAGCAGCCCCGGAGGGGTCGATAGCGAGTACGAGCAGTACTTC. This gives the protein CASSPGGVDSEYEQYF.

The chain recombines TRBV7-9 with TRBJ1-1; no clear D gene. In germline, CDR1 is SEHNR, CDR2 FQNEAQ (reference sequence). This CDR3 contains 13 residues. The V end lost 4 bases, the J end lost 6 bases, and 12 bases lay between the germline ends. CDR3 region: CASSSSTEPEAFF. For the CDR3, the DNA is TGTGCCAGCAGCTCATCTACAGAGCCTGAAGCTTTCTTT.

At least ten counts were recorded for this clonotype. CDR3 in DNA: TGCGCCAGCAGCTGGGGGGACAGGGGAGACGATGAGCAGTTCTTC. Protein product: CASSWGDRGDDEQFF. The genes are TRBV5-1 and TRBJ2-1; 10 bases match TRBD1. Unmatched junction bases numbered 8, after V lost 3 bases and J lost 8 bases. Germline V lookup: CDR1 SGHRS, CDR2 YFSETQ. This CDR3 contains 15 residues.

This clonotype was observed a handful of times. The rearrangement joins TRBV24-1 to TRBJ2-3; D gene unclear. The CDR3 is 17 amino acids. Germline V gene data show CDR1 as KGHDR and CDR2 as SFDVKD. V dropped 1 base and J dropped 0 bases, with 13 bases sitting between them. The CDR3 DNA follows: TGTGCCACCAGTGATTTCGACGAGAAAAAAAGCACAGATACGCAGTATTTT. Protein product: CATSDFDEKKSTDTQYF.

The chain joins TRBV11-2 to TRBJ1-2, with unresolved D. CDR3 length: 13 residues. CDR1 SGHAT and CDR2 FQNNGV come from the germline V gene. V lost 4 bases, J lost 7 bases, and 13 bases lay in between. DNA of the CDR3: TGTGCCAGCAGCTCCGCCAGGCCGGGTGGCTACACCTTC. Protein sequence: CASSSARPGGYTF.

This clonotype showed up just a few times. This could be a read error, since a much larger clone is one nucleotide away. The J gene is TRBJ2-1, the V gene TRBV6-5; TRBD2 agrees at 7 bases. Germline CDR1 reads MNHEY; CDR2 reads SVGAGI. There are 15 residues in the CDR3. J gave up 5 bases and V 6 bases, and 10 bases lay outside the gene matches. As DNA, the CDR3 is TGTGCCAGCAGATTAACAGGCGGGGGAAACAATGAGCAGTTCTTC. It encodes CASRLTGGGNNEQFF.

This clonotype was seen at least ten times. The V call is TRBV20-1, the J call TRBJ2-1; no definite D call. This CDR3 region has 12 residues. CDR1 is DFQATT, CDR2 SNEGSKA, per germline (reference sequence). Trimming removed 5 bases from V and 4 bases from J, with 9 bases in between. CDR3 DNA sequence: TGCAGTGCTTTATTCGGTTACAATGAGCAGTTCTTC. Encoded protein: CSALFGYNEQFF.

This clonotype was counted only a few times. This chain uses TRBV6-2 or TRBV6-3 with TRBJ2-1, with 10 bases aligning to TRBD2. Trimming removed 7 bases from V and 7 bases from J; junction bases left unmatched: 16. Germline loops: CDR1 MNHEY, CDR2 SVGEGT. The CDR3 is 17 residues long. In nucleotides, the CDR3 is TGTGCCAGCACCGTAACCGATGTAGCGGGGGGTCGGAATGAGCAGTTCTTC. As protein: CASTVTDVAGGRNEQFF.

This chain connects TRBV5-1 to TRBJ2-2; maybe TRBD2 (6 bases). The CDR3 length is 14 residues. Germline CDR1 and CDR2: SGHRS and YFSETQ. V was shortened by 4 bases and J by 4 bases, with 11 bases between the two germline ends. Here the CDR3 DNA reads TGCGCCAGCAGCGGAGGGAGAAGCACCGGGGAGCTGTTTTTT. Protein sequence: CASSGGRSTGELFF.

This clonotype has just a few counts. The CDR3 here is CSARDPSGRASTDTQYF. CDR3 nucleotides: TGCAGTGCTAGAGATCCTAGCGGGAGGGCTAGCACAGATACGCAGTATTTT. The J gene is TRBJ2-3, the V gene TRBV20-1; 12 nucleotides agree with TRBD2. Germline V gene sequence: CDR1 DFQATT, CDR2 SNEGSKA (reference sequence). This CDR3 contains 17 residues. The J segment lost 0 bases and the V segment lost 0 bases, leaving 4 bases of the junction unmatched.

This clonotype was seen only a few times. CDR3 bases: TGTGCCAGCGCCCGGGACAGGGATACCCACGAGCAGTACTTC. As protein: CASARDRDTHEQYF. The rearrangement uses TRBV2 and TRBJ2-7, with 9 nucleotides matching TRBD1. The CDR3 runs to 14 residues. After removal of 8 bases from V and 5 bases from J, the junction contained 10 bases not matched to a gene. Germline lookup yields CDR1 SNHLY and CDR2 FYNNEI.

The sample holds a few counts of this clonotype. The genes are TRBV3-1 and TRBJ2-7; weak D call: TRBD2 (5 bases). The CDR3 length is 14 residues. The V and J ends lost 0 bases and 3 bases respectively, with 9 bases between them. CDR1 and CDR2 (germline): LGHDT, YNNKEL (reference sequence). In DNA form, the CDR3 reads TGTGCCAGCAGCCAAGACTGGAGGAGCTACGAGCAGTACTTC. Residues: CASSQDWRSYEQYF.

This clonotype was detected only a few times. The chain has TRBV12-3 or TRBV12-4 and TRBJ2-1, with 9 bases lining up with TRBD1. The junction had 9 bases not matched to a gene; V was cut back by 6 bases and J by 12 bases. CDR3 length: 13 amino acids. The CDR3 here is CASRGTGNGGQFF. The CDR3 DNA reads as TGTGCCAGCAGGGGGACAGGGAACGGCGGGCAGTTCTTC.

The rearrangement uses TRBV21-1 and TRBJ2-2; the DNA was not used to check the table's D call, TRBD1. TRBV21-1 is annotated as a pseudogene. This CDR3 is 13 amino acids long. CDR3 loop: CASTRTGNGELFF. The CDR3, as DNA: TGTGCCAGCACCAGGACAGGCAACGGGGAGCTGTTTTTT.

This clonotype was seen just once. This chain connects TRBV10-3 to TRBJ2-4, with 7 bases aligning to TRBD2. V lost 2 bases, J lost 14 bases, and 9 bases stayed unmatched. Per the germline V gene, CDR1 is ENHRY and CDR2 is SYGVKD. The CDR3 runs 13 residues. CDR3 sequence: CAISEGTTYEKYF. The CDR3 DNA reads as TGTGCCATCAGTGAGGGGACTACCTATGAGAAGTACTTC.

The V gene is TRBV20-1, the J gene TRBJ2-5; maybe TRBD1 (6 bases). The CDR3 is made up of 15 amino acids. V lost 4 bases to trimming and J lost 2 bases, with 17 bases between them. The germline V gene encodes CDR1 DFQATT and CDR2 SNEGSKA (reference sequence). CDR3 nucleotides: TGCAGTGCTACCGGGGACACCGATCCTCAAGAGACCCAGTACTTC. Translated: CSATGDTDPQETQYF.

The CDR3 bases are TGTGCCAGCAGTCTCCGGTGGACAGGGGGAAATGAGCAGTTCTTC. Its translation: CASSLRWTGGNEQFF. The chain combines TRBV12-3 or TRBV12-4 with TRBJ2-1; 10 bases are a match to TRBD1. Trimming at V came to 5 bases and at J to 7 bases, leaving 8 bases not matched to a gene. The length of the CDR3 is 15 residues.

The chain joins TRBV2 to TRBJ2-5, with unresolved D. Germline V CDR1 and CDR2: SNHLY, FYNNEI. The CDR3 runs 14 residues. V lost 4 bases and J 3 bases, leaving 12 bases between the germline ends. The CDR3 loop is CASSAPGKEETQYF. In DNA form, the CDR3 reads TGTGCCAGCAGTGCACCGGGCAAGGAAGAGACCCAGTACTTC. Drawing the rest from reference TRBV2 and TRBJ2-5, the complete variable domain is EPEVTQTPSHQVTQMGQEVILRCVPISNHLYFYWYRQILGQKVEFLVSFYNNEISEKSEIFDDQFSVERPDGSNFTLKIRSTKLEDSAMYFCASSAPGKEETQYFGPGTRLLVL.

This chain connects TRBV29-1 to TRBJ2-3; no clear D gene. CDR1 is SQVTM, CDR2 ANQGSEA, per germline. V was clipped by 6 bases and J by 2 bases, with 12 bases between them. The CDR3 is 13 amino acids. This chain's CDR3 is CSVRTQTTDTQYF. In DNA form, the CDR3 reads TGCAGCGTCCGGACCCAGACCACAGATACGCAGTATTTT.

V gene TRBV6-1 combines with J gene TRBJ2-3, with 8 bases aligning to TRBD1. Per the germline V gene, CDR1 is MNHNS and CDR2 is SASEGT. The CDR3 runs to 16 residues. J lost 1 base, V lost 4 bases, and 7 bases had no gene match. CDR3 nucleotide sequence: TGTGCCAGCAGTGGACCCGGGACAGGTCGCACAGATACGCAGTATTTT. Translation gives CASSGPGTGRTDTQYF.